A single sample is the source of the 30 T cell receptor beta chains below, sequenced in a study of CD8+ T cells in alopecia areata. Treatment of the sample: oral pan-JAK inhibitor, 5-10 mg twice daily. Peripheral blood and lesional scalp punch biopsies came from alopecia areata patients. RNA, once extracted, was reverse transcribed into cDNA for use as the sequencing template. Assay: immunoSEQ multiplex PCR; the TCRdb copy retains only in-frame clones and omits some. The sample includes approximately 5,400 clones, about 65% of them seen just once. The sample here was skin, taken at week 24, from a patient treated with tofacitinib. The receptors were sampled from a human donor with alopecia areata.

Judged by abundance, this clone is large. This sequence joins TRBV14 and TRBJ2-7; a possible D gene is TRBD2 (7 bases). Germline-derived CDR1 and CDR2 are SGHDN and FVKESK. The V end was cut by 4 bases, the J end by 4 bases, with 20 bases between. CDR3 length: 16 amino acids. CDR3 DNA sequence: TGTGCCAGCAGCCCCCTAGTTGGGGGGGCAAGATACGAGCAGTACTTC. This codes for CASSPLVGGARYEQYF.

This chain uses TRBV18 with TRBJ2-7; 9 bases match TRBD1. V lost 6 bases and J lost 4; bases outside the gene matches: 10. Germline CDR1 KGHSH, CDR2 LQKENI. The CDR3 has 15 amino acids. The CDR3 region is CASSPGTGTLYEQYF. The CDR3 nucleotides read TGTGCCAGCTCCCCCGGGACAGGGACTTTGTACGAGCAGTACTTC.

This clone was seen more than once but under ten times. J is TRBJ1-1 and V is TRBV19; D uncertain. The germline V gene has CDR1 LNHDA and CDR2 SQIVND (reference sequence). Trimming left V 4 bases short and J 8 bases short, with 11 bases between. The CDR3 extends over 12 amino acids. The DNA for the CDR3 is TGTGCCAGTAGTACCCGGCAAGTAGAAGCTTTCTTT. Translation: CASSTRQVEAFF.

In this sample, this clone turned up a few times. Other DNA sequences in this specimen translate into the identical CDR3. The V call is TRBV7-9, the J call TRBJ2-2; perhaps TRBD1 as D (6 bases). This CDR3 spans 13 amino acids. In germline, CDR1 is SEHNR, CDR2 FQNEAQ (reference sequence). V lost 5 bases and J 11 bases, leaving 15 bases between the germline ends. Written as DNA, the CDR3 is TGTGCCAGCAGCAGCACAGGGTTCGGCGAGCTGTTTTTT. It translates to CASSSTGFGELFF.

The gene calls are TRBV30 and TRBJ1-1; D is perhaps TRBD1 (6 bases). CDR1 and CDR2 (germline): GTSNPN, SVGIG (reference sequence). This CDR3 is 14 amino acids long. The germline V and J ends were trimmed by 5 bases and 4 bases, with 17 bases remaining between them. The CDR3 bases are TGTGCCTGGCAATCTTACAGGGTCGGCACTGAAGCTTTCTTT. Translation: CAWQSYRVGTEAFF.

The CDR3 region has the DNA TGTGCCAGCAGCTTGTTCTCCTACGAGCAGTACTTC. Protein product: CASSLFSYEQYF. The chain couples TRBV5-5 to TRBJ2-5; D remains ambiguous. The end of the DNA fits TRBJ2-7 better, so the J call may be wrong. CDR1 SGHKS and CDR2 YYEKEE come from the germline V gene (reference sequence). CDR3 length: 12 residues.

The chain joins TRBV4-1 to TRBJ1-1, with TRBD1 matching over 7 bases. This CDR3 has 15 amino acids. J gave up 5 bases and V 1 base, and 7 bases lay outside the gene matches. Looked up from germline, CDR1 is MGHRA and CDR2 is YSYEKL. The chain's CDR3 is CASSQAHRGRTEAFF. The DNA for the CDR3 is TGCGCCAGCAGCCAAGCCCACAGGGGACGGACTGAAGCTTTCTTT.

The chain joins TRBV19 to TRBJ2-3; unclear D gene. Deletions cut 6 bases from V and 0 bases from J, with 7 bases between. The CDR3 is made up of 13 amino acids. Germline lookup yields CDR1 LNHDA and CDR2 SQIVND (reference sequence). For the CDR3, the DNA is TGTGCCAGTAGCTTGTCTAGCACAGATACGCAGTATTTT. This encodes CASSLSSTDTQYF.

The V and J genes are TRBV5-1 and TRBJ1-4; tentatively, D is TRBD1 (5 bases). Germline V gene data show CDR1 as SGHRS and CDR2 as YFSETQ. The CDR3 is 12 amino acids. V gave up 4 bases and J gave up 12 bases, with 13 bases separating them. CDR3 sequence reads: CASSPWGRELFF. The CDR3 DNA follows: TGCGCCAGCAGCCCCTGGGGCAGGGAACTGTTTTTT.

Written as DNA, the CDR3 is TGTGCCAGCTCCGGGTACCGAATCAGGGAAACAGATACGCAGTATTTT. It translates to CASSGYRIRETDTQYF. V is TRBV18 and J is TRBJ2-3; D possibly corresponds to TRBD1 (5 bases). CDR1 and CDR2 (germline): KGHSH, LQKENI. The CDR3 is made up of 16 amino acids. V was pared by 6 bases and J by 3 bases, with 19 bases between.

V usage is TRBV30 and J usage is TRBJ2-5; 7 positions match TRBD2. Trimming at V came to 5 bases and at J to 3 bases, leaving 9 bases not matched to a gene. Germline V gene data show CDR1 as GTSNPN and CDR2 as SVGIG (reference sequence). CDR3 length: 14 residues. The CDR3 spells CAWRGGGMEETQYF. For the CDR3, the DNA is TGTGCCTGGCGTGGGGGGGGGATGGAAGAGACCCAGTACTTC.

The chain has TRBV11-1 and TRBJ2-5, with D perhaps TRBD2 (6 bases). CDR1 SGHAT and CDR2 FQDESV come from the germline V gene (reference sequence). The CDR3 is 15 residues long. Trimming took off 4 bases at V and 1 base at J, with 13 bases between the two ends. The CDR3 here is CASSSRRESQETQYF. As DNA, the CDR3 is TGTGCCAGCAGCTCCCGGAGGGAAAGCCAAGAGACCCAGTACTTC.

The rearrangement links TRBV19 to TRBJ1-5, with D possibly being TRBD1 (5 bases). This CDR3 is built from 15 residues. CDR1 LNHDA and CDR2 SQIVND come from the germline V gene (reference sequence). The V and J ends lost 0 bases and 1 base respectively, with 7 bases between them. This chain's CDR3 is CASSIDWGSNQPQHF. The CDR3 DNA sequence: TGTGCCAGTAGTATAGATTGGGGCAGCAATCAGCCCCAGCATTTT.

This clone has just one count. The gene calls are TRBV7-2 and TRBJ1-2, with TRBD1 identical over 9 bases. The CDR3 has 17 residues. Looked up from germline, CDR1 is SGHTA and CDR2 is FQGNSA. V shed 3 bases and J 3 bases; nucleotides not matched to a gene: 11. The CDR3 DNA sequence: TGTGCCAGCAGCTTTAGGAGGGGACAGGGCCGGTACTATGGCTACACCTTC. Translating it yields CASSFRRGQGRYYGYTF. Using reference TRBV7-2 and TRBJ1-2 for the parts outside the CDR3, the full variable domain is GAGVSQSPSNKVTEKGKDVELRCDPISGHTALYWYRQSLGQGLEFLIYFQGNSAPDKSGLPSDRFSAERTGGSVSTLTIQRTQQEDSAVYLCASSFRRGQGRYYGYTFGSGTRLTVV.

The V call is TRBV5-6, the J call TRBJ2-5; D ambiguous. Deletions cut 2 bases from V and 0 bases from J, with 11 bases between. Germline CDR1 SGHDT, CDR2 YYEEEE. The CDR3 runs 15 residues. CDR3 protein: CASSFRPAYQETQYF. The CDR3 DNA reads TGTGCCAGCAGCTTCCGGCCAGCCTACCAAGAGACCCAGTACTTC. The variable domain in full, completed from reference TRBV5-6 and TRBJ2-5, reads DAGVTQSPTHLIKTRGQQVTLRCSPKSGHDTVSWYQQALGQGPQFIFQYYEEEERQRGNFPDRFSGHQFPNYSSELNVNALLLGDSALYLCASSFRPAYQETQYFGPGTRLLVL.

V and J are TRBV4-1 and TRBJ2-1; weak D call: TRBD1 (5 bases). Germline V gives CDR1 MGHRA, CDR2 YSYEKL. Trimming removed 2 bases at V and 1 base at J, with 12 bases between. This CDR3 has 16 amino acids. CDR3 amino acids: CASSQLDIVSYNEQFF. As DNA, the CDR3 is TGCGCCAGCAGCCAACTGGACATCGTTTCCTACAATGAGCAGTTCTTC.

This clone was seen a handful of times. This chain connects TRBV5-1 to TRBJ1-1; D ambiguous. Per germline, CDR1 SGHRS and CDR2 YFSETQ. There are 13 residues in the CDR3. V lost 0 bases to trimming and J lost 4 bases, with 7 bases between them. CDR3 nucleotide sequence: TGCGCCAGCAGCTTGGAGAGCGCCACTGAAGCTTTCTTT. Its protein product is CASSLESATEAFF.

The chain carries TRBV19 and TRBJ2-5; tentative D call: TRBD1 (6 bases). The CDR3 contains 14 residues. The germline V and J ends were trimmed by 5 bases and 5 bases, with 15 bases remaining between them. The V gene's germline CDR1 is LNHDA and CDR2 SQIVND (reference sequence). In DNA, the CDR3 is TGTGCCAGTAGTGCCAACAGGGACCGGGAGACCCAGTACTTC. Translating it yields CASSANRDRETQYF.

This clone occurred a few times. V is TRBV2 and J is TRBJ1-6; D possibly corresponds to TRBD1 (6 bases). Trimming pared 6 bases from V and 16 bases from J, leaving 16 bases between. The germline gives CDR1 SNHLY, CDR2 FYNNEI. CDR3 length: 12 residues. In DNA, the CDR3 is TGTGCCAGCAGAGGTACAGGGTCTCCTCTCCACTTT. Translation: CASRGTGSPLHF. The entire variable domain, with the rest obtained from reference TRBV2 and TRBJ1-6, is as follows: EPEVTQTPSHQVTQMGQEVILRCVPISNHLYFYWYRQILGQKVEFLVSFYNNEISEKSEIFDDQFSVERPDGSNFTLKIRSTKLEDSAMYFCASRGTGSPLHFGNGTRLTVT.

The chain joins TRBV11-2 to TRBJ2-3; 12 bases are shared with TRBD2. The ends lost 5 bases at V and 8 bases at J; junction bases unmatched: 11. There are 16 residues in the CDR3. The germline V gene encodes CDR1 SGHAT and CDR2 FQNNGV. For the CDR3, the DNA is TGTGCCAGCAGCCCCCCGGGACTAGCGGGTAGTGGTACGCAGTATTTT. Its translation is CASSPPGLAGSGTQYF.

In nucleotides, the CDR3 is TGCGCCAGCAGCCCGGGACAGGGCGCCTACGAGCAGTACTTC. Amino acid sequence: CASSPGQGAYEQYF. The V call is TRBV5-1, the J call TRBJ2-7; 9 nucleotides match TRBD1. After removal of 4 bases from V and 2 bases from J, the junction contained 4 bases not matched to a gene. This CDR3 has 14 residues. Germline loops: CDR1 SGHRS, CDR2 YFSETQ.

The rearrangement uses TRBV9 and TRBJ2-1; 8 bases fit TRBD2. The CDR3 consists of 15 residues. The germline CDR1 and CDR2 sequences are SGDLS and YYNGEE. V gave up 4 bases and J gave up 6 bases; unmatched junction bases: 9. The CDR3 region is CASSPLGGAFNEQFF. Here the CDR3 DNA reads TGTGCCAGCAGCCCCCTCGGGGGGGCCTTCAATGAGCAGTTCTTC.

The rearrangement links TRBV6-4 to TRBJ2-6; D may match TRBD1 or TRBD2 (5 bases each). V was cut by 3 bases and J by 2 bases, with 5 bases left in between. The CDR3 consists of 14 residues. Germline V gene lookup returns CDR1 MRHNA and CDR2 SNTAGT. This CDR3 reads CASSEGAGANVLTF. The CDR3, as DNA: TGTGCCAGCAGTGAGGGGGCTGGGGCCAACGTCCTGACTTTC.

CDR3 sequence (DNA): TGCGCCAGCAGCGACCAACCCGGGACAGGGGATGGAGAGACCCAGTACTTC. Translation: CASSDQPGTGDGETQYF. The J gene is TRBJ2-5, the V gene TRBV5-1; 10 positions match TRBD1. Germline V gene lookup returns CDR1 SGHRS and CDR2 YFSETQ. This CDR3 is 17 amino acids long. The V gene end was trimmed by 4 bases and the J gene end by 4 bases; junction bases not matched to a gene: 13.

J is TRBJ1-5 and V is TRBV10-3; 8 bases align to TRBD1. In germline, CDR1 is ENHRY, CDR2 SYGVKD. This CDR3 spans 15 amino acids. V dropped 4 bases and J dropped 2; count of bases not matched to a gene: 4. CDR3 bases: TGTGCCATCAGTGCGACAGGGGACGGCAATCAGCCCCAGCATTTT. It encodes CAISATGDGNQPQHF.

The J gene is TRBJ2-7, the V gene TRBV2; TRBD1 aligns across 9 bases. The V gene's germline CDR1 is SNHLY and CDR2 FYNNEI. J gave up 8 bases and V 8 bases, and 13 bases lay outside the gene matches. This CDR3 comprises 14 residues. Here the CDR3 reads CASLTGQGVFKQYF. Here the CDR3 DNA reads TGTGCCAGCTTAACGGGACAGGGCGTCTTCAAGCAGTACTTC.

This chain links TRBV19 with TRBJ1-2; TRBD1 is a possible D gene (5 bases). The CDR3 is 14 amino acids. Trimming took off 11 bases at V and 5 bases at J, with 21 bases between the two ends. Germline CDR1 is LNHDA and CDR2 is SQIVND (reference sequence). Here the CDR3 DNA reads TGTGCCGCACAAGGGGACGGTGACAGTTATGGCTACACCTTC. Translation: CAAQGDGDSYGYTF.

Only one count was recorded for this clone. This rearrangement joins TRBV6-1 to TRBJ2-5; D unresolved. Trimming stripped 5 bases from V and 0 bases from J, with 7 bases between. This CDR3 has 13 residues. Germline lookup yields CDR1 MNHNS and CDR2 SASEGT. CDR3 amino acids: CASSQDYQETQYF. DNA for the CDR3: TGTGCCAGCAGTCAAGACTACCAAGAGACCCAGTACTTC.

This chain uses TRBV18 with TRBJ2-5, with D unresolved. In germline, CDR1 is KGHSH, CDR2 LQKENI. V lost 1 base and J lost 2, with 5 bases in between. The CDR3 covers 13 residues. CDR3 amino acids: CASSPLGQETQYF. The CDR3 nucleotides are TGTGCCAGCTCACCACTCGGACAAGAGACCCAGTACTTC.

This clone was counted between two and nine times. As DNA, the CDR3 is TGTGCCAGCAGCTCCGGACAGCCGGGAAATGAGCAGTTCTTC. Its protein is CASSSGQPGNEQFF. This rearrangement joins TRBV7-8 to TRBJ2-1; weak D call: TRBD1 (6 bases). The CDR3 consists of 14 residues. CDR1 SGHVS and CDR2 FQNEAQ come from the germline V gene. V gave up 4 bases and J gave up 7 bases, with 14 bases separating them.